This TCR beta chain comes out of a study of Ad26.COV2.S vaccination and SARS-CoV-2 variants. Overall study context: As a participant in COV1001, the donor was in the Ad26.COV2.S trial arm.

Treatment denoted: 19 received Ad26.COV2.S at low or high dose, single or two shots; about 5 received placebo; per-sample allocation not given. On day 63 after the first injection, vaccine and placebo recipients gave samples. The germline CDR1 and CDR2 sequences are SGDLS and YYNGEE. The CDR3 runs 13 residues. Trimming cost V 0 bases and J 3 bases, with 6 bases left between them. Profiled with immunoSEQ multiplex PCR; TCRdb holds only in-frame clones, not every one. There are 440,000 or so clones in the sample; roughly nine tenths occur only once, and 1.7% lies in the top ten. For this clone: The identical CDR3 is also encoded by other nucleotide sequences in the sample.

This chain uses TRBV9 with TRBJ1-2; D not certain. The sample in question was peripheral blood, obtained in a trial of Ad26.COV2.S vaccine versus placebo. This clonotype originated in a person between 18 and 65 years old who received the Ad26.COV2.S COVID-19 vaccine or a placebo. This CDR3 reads CASSVGADYGYTF. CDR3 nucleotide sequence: TGTGCCAGCAGCGTAGGGGCGGACTATGGCTACACCTTC.